This T cell receptor beta chain was sequenced for a study of shared clonotypes between healthy human individuals. Overall study context: CD4 naive and CD4 memory each took three plates per donor, while CD8 naive took two and CD8 memory one.

Per the study methods: As immunoSEQ supplied junction-only sequences (without quality scores), filtering differed. The protocol was immunoSEQ multiplex PCR, while the TCRdb copy is restricted to in-frame clones and leaves out a portion. V and J calls and clone size are given by that table; D and trimming were obtained from the DNA. The sample shows under 2,500,000 clones, nearly 97% of them seen only once. Germline V gene sequence: CDR1 MNHEY, CDR2 SVGAGI. The CDR3 totals 15 residues. The ends were cut back, 2 bases at V and 7 bases at J, with 15 bases in the middle. The rearrangement joins TRBV6-5 to TRBJ2-1; a weak D match, TRBD1 (5 bases). The sequenced sample consisted of naive CD4+ T cells sorted from blood. Subset indicated: CD45RA+ positively selected. This receptor was identified in a man younger than 35 in good health. This CDR3 reads CASSYPGRAGNEQFF. DNA for the CDR3: TGTGCCAGCAGTTACCCGGGTCGGGCAGGGAATGAGCAGTTCTTC.